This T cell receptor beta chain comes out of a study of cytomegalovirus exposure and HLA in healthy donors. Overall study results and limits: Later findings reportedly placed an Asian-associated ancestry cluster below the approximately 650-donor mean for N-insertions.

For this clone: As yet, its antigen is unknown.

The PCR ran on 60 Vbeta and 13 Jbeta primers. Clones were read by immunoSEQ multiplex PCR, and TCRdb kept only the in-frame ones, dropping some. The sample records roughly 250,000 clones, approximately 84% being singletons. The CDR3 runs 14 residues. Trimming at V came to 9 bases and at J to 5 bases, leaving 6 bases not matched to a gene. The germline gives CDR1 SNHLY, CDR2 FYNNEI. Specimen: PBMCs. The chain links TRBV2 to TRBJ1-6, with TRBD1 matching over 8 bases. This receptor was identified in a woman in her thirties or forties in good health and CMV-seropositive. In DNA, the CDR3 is TGTGCCAGAAGAAAGACAGGGGATAATTCACCCCTCCACTTT. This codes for CARRKTGDNSPLHF.